These T cell receptor beta chains were read from a single sample in a study of blood T cells in healthy people across ages. TCRdb re-called the 5' RACE reads through MiXCR, storing one row per CDR3 protein. The sample holds about 940,000 distinct CDR3 sequences, roughly 48% seen once. The specimen sequenced was blood. These receptors were taken from a man aged 30 to 39 in good health. Both conserved end residues are part of each CDR3. D genes are given only for firm matches. Expanded clones are given a class, and other clones once, few, many or no size at all.

TRBD2,TRBV9,15,TRBJ2-3,-,TGTGCCAGCAGCACCGGGGCGGGGGGGTCAGATACGCAGTATTTT,CASSTGAGGSDTQYF
TRBD1,TRBV7-2,15,TRBJ1-6,-,TGTGCCAGCAGCAACGGACAGGGAGTAGCGTCACCCCTCCACTTT,CASSNGQGVASPLHF
TRBD2,TRBV3-1,16,TRBJ2-5,-,TGTGCCAGCAGCCACTCTTTCGGGGGGGCCCGTGAGACCCAGTACTTC,CASSHSFGGARETQYF
-,TRBV28,16,TRBJ2-3,many,TGTGCCAGCAGTCCTCTGACTGGTTTGGGCACAGATACGCAGTATTTT,CASSPLTGLGTDTQYF
TRBD1,TRBV9,13,TRBJ1-1,-,TGTGCCAGCAGCCCCTGGGACAGGGAGCTCGCTTTCTTT,CASSPWDRELAFF
-,TRBV3-1,13,TRBJ2-7,-,TGTGCCAGCAGTCAATCGGGGAGCGCTGCCCAGTACTTC,CASSQSGSAAQYF
TRBD2,TRBV4-3,18,TRBJ2-4,few,TGCGCCAGCAGCCAAGATTGGGCTAGCGGGGGGGCGGAAAACATTCAGTACTTC,CASSQDWASGGAENIQYF
-,TRBV7-9,16,TRBJ2-2,-,TGTGCCAGCAGCTTAGTTGACAACTCGAACACCGGGGAGCTGTTTTTT,CASSLVDNSNTGELFF
TRBD2,TRBV20-1,15,TRBJ2-3,-,TGCAGTGCTAGTGACCGGGGGGTGGGCACAGATACGCAGTATTTT,CSASDRGVGTDTQYF
-,TRBV7-2,13,TRBJ2-7,few,TGTGCCAGCAGCTTAATAGGCAGGGTCGAGCAGTACTTC,CASSLIGRVEQYF
-,TRBV4-3,18,TRBJ1-6,-,TGCGCCAGCAGCCAAGAGGACCGGGCAAGCTCCTATAATTCACCCCTCCACTTT,CASSQEDRASSYNSPLHF
-,TRBV28,14,TRBJ2-3,-,TGTGCCAGCACCATGGGTAGGAGCACAGATACGCAGTATTTT,CASTMGRSTDTQYF
-,TRBV6-6,19,TRBJ2-3,many,TGTGCCAGCAGTTACAGCGGACAGGGGACTAGCCGTAGCACAGATACGCAGTATTTT,CASSYSGQGTSRSTDTQYF
TRBD1,TRBV18,17,TRBJ2-1,-,TGTGCCAGCTCACTCAACACCGGACAGGGGGGTTACAATGAGCAGTTCTTC,CASSLNTGQGGYNEQFF
-,TRBV11-2,17,TRBJ2-5,few,TGTGCCAGCAGCTTAGATCACGGGGAGACGTACCAAGAGACCCAGTACTTC,CASSLDHGETYQETQYF
TRBD1,TRBV5-1,16,TRBJ2-1,few,TGCGCCAGCCGATCACCGGGACAGGGGGCGGGAAATGAGCAGTTCTTC,CASRSPGQGAGNEQFF
-,TRBV4-1,14,TRBJ2-7,few,TGCGCCAGCAGCCAAGTGGGCAGTACTGAGGAGCAGTACTTC,CASSQVGSTEEQYF
-,TRBV10-3,14,TRBJ2-3,-,TGTGCCATCAGGGAAACAGGAGACACAGATACGCAGTATTTT,CAIRETGDTDTQYF
TRBD1,TRBV6-2/TRBV6-3,17,TRBJ1-1,-,TGTGCCAGCAGTCTGCGGGACAGGGGATTGTTGAACACTGAAGCTTTCTTT,CASSLRDRGLLNTEAFF
TRBD1,TRBV27,15,TRBJ1-2,-,TGTGCCAGCAGTCCCCCCGGGACAGCGCTGGGTGGCTACACCTTC,CASSPPGTALGGYTF
-,TRBV5-1,13,TRBJ2-7,-,TGCGCCAGCATGACTACAGCTTCCTACGAGCAGTACTTC,CASMTTASYEQYF
-,TRBV4-3,16,TRBJ2-7,-,TGCGCCAGCAGCCAGGGAGTAACGGGCTCCTACAATGAGCAGTACTTC,CASSQGVTGSYNEQYF